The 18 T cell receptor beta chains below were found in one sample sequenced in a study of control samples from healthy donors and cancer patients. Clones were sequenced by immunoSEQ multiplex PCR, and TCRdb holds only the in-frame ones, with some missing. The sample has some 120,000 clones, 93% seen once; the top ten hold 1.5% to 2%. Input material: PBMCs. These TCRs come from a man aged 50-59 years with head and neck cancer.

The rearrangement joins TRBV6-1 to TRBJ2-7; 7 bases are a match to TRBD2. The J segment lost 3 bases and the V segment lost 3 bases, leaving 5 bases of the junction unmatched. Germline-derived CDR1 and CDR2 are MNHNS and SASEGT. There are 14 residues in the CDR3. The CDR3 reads CASSEGGGYYEQYF. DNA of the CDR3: TGTGCCAGCAGTGAGGGGGGAGGGTACTACGAGCAGTACTTC.

CDR3 sequence (DNA): TGTGCCAGCAGGTTCGGGCAGGGGGGGAACTACGAGCAGTACTTC. This sequence encodes CASRFGQGGNYEQYF. This chain connects TRBV6-5 to TRBJ2-7; either TRBD1 or TRBD2 may fit D (7 bases each). Between the trimmed V and J ends, which lost 6 bases and 3 bases, there was a span of 18 bases. CDR1 and CDR2 (germline): MNHEY, SVGAGI. The CDR3 runs 15 residues.

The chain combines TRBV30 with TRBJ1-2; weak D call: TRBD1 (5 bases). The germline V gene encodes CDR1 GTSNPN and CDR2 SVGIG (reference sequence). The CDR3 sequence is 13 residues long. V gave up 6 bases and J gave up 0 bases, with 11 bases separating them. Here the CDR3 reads CACRGNPNYGYTF. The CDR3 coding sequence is TGTGCCTGTCGGGGGAACCCTAACTATGGCTACACCTTC.

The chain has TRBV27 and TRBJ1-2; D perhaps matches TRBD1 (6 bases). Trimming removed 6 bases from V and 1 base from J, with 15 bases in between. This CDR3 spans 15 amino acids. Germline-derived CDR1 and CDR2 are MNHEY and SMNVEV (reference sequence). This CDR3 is CASRLNRDGNYGYTF. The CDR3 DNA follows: TGTGCCAGCAGATTGAACAGGGACGGTAACTATGGCTACACCTTC.

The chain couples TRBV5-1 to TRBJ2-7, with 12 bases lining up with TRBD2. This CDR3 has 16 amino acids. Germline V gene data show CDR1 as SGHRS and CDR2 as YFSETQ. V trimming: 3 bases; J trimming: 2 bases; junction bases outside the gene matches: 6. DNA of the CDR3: TGCGCCAGCAGCTCGGGGACTAGCGGGCGCACCTACGAGCAGTACTTC. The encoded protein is CASSSGTSGRTYEQYF.

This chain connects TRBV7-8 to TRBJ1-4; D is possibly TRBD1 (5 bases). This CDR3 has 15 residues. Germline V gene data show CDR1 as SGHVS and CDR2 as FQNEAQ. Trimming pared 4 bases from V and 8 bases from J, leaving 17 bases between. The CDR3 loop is CASSSWDDKSEKLFF. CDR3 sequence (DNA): TGTGCCAGCAGCTCCTGGGACGATAAGTCCGAAAAACTGTTTTTT.

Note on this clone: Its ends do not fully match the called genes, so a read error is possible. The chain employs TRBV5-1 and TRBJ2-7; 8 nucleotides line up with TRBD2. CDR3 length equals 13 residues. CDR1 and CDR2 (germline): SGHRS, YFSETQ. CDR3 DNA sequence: TGCGTCAGCAGTTACGGGGGGGCTTACGAGCAGTACTTC. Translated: CVSSYGGAYEQYF.

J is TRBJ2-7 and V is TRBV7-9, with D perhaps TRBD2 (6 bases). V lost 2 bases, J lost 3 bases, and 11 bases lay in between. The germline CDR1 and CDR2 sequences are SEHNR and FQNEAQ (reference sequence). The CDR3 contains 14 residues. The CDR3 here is CASSLPSSGYEQYF. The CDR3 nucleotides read TGTGCCAGCAGCTTACCGAGTAGCGGCTACGAGCAGTACTTC.

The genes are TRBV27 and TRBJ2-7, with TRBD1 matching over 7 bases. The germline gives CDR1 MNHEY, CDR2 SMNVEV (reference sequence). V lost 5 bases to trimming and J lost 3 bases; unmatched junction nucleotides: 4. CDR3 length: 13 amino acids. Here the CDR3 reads CASSKDRLYEQYF. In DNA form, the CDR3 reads TGTGCCAGCAGTAAGGACAGGCTCTACGAGCAGTACTTC.

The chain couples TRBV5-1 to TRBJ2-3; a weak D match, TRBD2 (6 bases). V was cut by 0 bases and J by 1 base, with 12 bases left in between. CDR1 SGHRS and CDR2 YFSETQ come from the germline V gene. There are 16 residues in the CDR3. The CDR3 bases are TGCGCCAGCAGCTTGGCCGTTACGGGGGGCACAGATACGCAGTATTTT. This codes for CASSLAVTGGTDTQYF.

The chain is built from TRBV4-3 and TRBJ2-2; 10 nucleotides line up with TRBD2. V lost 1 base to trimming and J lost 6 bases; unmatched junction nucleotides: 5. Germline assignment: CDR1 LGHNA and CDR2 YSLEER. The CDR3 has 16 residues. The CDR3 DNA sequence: TGCGCCAGCAGCCAAGGAGCGGGGGGGCAGGCCGGGGAGCTGTTTTTT. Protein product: CASSQGAGGQAGELFF.

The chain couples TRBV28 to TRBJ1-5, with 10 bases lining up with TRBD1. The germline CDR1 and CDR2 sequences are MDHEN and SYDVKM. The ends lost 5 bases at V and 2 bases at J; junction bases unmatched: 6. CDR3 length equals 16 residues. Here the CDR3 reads CASSPIGTGGNQPQHF. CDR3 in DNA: TGTGCCAGCAGTCCCATAGGGACAGGGGGCAATCAGCCCCAGCATTTT.

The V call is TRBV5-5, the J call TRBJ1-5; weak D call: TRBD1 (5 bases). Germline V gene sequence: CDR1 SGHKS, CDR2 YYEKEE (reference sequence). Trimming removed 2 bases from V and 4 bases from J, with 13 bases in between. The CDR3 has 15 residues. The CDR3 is CASSFDSYGNQPQHF. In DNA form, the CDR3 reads TGTGCCAGCAGCTTCGACAGCTACGGAAATCAGCCCCAGCATTTT.

CDR3 protein: CASSQSRQGASGYTF. In DNA, the CDR3 is TGCGCCAGCAGCCAAAGCAGACAGGGGGCGTCTGGCTACACCTTC. The chain is built from TRBV4-3 and TRBJ1-2; 10 bases fit TRBD1. This CDR3 has 15 residues. The trim removed 2 bases at V and 7 bases at J, leaving 7 bases unmatched. From germline, CDR1 is LGHNA and CDR2 YSLEER.

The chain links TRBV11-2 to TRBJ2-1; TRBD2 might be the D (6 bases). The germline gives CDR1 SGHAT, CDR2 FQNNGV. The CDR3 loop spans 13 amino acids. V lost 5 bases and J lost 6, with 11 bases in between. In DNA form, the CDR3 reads TGTGCCAGCAGCGTCTCGGGGGTCAATGAGCAGTTCTTC. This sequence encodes CASSVSGVNEQFF. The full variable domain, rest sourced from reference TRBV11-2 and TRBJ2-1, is EAGVAQSPRYKIIEKRQSVAFWCNPISGHATLYWYQQILGQGPKLLIQFQNNGVVDDSQLPKDRFSAERLKGVDSTLKIQPAKLEDSAVYLCASSVSGVNEQFFGPGTRLTVL.

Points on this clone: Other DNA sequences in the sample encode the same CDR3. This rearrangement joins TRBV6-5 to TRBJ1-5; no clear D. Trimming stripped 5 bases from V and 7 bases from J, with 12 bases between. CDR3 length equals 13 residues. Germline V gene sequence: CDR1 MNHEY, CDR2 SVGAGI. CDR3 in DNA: TGTGCCAGCAGTCCTCGGGGAGGACAGCCCCAGCATTTT. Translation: CASSPRGGQPQHF.

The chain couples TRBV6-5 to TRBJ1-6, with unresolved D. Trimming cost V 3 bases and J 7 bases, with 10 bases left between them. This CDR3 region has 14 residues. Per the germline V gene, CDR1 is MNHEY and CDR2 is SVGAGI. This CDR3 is CASSYKAWNSPLHF. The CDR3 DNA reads TGTGCCAGCAGTTATAAAGCGTGGAATTCACCCCTCCACTTT.

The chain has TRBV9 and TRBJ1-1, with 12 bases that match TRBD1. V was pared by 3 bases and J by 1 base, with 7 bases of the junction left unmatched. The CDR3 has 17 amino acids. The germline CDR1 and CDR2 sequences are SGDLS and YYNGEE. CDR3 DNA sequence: TGTGCCAGCAGCGCCGGGACAGGGGGCCGGCGGAACACTGAAGCTTTCTTT. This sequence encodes CASSAGTGGRRNTEAFF.